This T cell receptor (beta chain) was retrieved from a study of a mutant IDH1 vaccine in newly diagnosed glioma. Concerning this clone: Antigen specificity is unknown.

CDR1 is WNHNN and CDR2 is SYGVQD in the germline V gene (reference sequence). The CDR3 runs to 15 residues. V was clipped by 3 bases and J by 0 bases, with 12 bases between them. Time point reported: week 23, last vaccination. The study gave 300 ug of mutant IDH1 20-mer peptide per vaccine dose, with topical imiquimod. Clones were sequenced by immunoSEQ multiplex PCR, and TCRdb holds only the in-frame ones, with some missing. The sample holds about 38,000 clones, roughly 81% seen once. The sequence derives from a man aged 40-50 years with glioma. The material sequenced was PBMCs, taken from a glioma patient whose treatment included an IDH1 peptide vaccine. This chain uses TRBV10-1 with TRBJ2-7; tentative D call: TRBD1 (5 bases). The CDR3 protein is CASSDWQGNSYEQYF. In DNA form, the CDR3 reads TGCGCCAGCAGTGACTGGCAGGGCAACTCCTACGAGCAGTACTTC.